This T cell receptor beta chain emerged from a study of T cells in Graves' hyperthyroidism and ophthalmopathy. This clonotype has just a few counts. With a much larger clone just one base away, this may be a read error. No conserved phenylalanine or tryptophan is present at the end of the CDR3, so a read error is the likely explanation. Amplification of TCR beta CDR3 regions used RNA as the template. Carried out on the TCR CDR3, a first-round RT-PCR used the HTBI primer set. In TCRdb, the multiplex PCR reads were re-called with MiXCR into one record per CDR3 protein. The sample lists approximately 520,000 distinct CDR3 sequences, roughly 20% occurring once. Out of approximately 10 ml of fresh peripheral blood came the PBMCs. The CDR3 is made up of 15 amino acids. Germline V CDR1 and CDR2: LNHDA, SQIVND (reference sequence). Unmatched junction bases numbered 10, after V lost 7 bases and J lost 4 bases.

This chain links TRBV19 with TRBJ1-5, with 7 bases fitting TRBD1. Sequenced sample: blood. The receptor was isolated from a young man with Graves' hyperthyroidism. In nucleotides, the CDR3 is TGTGCCAGTATCCCCCGGGACAGCCTAAATCAGCCCCAGCATTTG. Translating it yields CASIPRDSLNQPQHL.